The 27 T cell receptor beta chains below all came from one sample that was sequenced in a study of beta chain features in type 1 diabetes (dated by TCRdb to 2017 to 2018). Libraries came from the immunoSEQ multiplex PCR assay. The entire isolated RNA was reverse transcribed using the High Capacity cDNA Reverse Transcription Kit, and thus expressed TCRB transcripts were sequenced. The source is immuneACCESS, and TCRdb retained only in-frame sequences with V and J called. Part of the clones is not carried over; for the studies checked, unresolved V genes explain less than half of this, and the remainder is unexplained. The table for this sample lists around 340,000 clones; less than 9.5% of them were counted only once. The ten biggest clones cover around 0.45% of the sample. Sequenced material: central memory CD4+ T cells from blood. Source of these receptors: a woman aged 18-29 years in good health.

The CDR3 protein is CASSSSGSGKNIQYF. CDR3 DNA: TGTGCCAGCAGTTCCTCGGGTTCCGGCAAAAACATTCAGTACTTC. V gene TRBV5-8 combines with J gene TRBJ2-4; D is unresolved. V was clipped by 5 bases and J by 3 bases, with 15 bases between them. Germline values: CDR1 SGHTS, CDR2 YDEGEE. The CDR3 runs 15 residues.

This clone was counted between two and nine times. The CDR3 region has the DNA TGTGCCAGCAGTTCGGAAGGGGGACTAGAGACCCAGTACTTC. This translates into CASSSEGGLETQYF. The J gene is TRBJ2-5, the V gene TRBV28; D tentatively fits TRBD1 or TRBD2 (6 bases each). The CDR3 contains 14 residues. V was shortened by 4 bases and J by 4 bases, with 13 bases between the two germline ends. CDR1 and CDR2 (germline): MDHEN, SYDVKM.

This clone was seen many times. The V call is TRBV14, the J call TRBJ2-2, with 7 bases matching TRBD2. Germline CDR1 and CDR2: SGHDN and FVKESK. V shed 3 bases, J shed 4 bases, and the junction held 5 bases outside the gene matches. The CDR3 extends over 15 amino acids. The CDR3 is CASSHRTSGTGELFF. The CDR3 bases are TGTGCCAGCAGCCATCGGACTAGTGGCACCGGGGAGCTGTTTTTT.

The V and J genes are TRBV2 and TRBJ2-7; D is unresolved. Germline V gene sequence: CDR1 SNHLY, CDR2 FYNNEI. V lost 8 bases to trimming and J lost 4 bases, with 15 bases between them. CDR3 length equals 13 residues. The CDR3 loop reads CASATGKPYEQYF. CDR3 nucleotide sequence: TGTGCCAGCGCGACCGGAAAGCCGTACGAGCAGTACTTC.

This clone came up a few times. The chain is built from TRBV2 and TRBJ2-7; D remains unclear. CDR3 size: 13 residues. Germline V gene sequence: CDR1 SNHLY, CDR2 FYNNEI. V lost 6 bases, J lost 3 bases, and 12 bases lay in between. CDR3 nucleotides: TGTGCCAGCAGGATGGACCGAAGCTACGAGCAGTACTTC. Its translation is CASRMDRSYEQYF.

This clone has more than one count but fewer than ten. The chain combines TRBV29-1 with TRBJ2-7; 8 bases are shared with TRBD2. There are 18 residues in the CDR3. The ends lost 6 bases at V and 4 bases at J; junction bases unmatched: 23. CDR1 SQVTM and CDR2 ANQGSEA come from the germline V gene. As DNA, the CDR3 is TGCAGCGTCGCCGGACGTGGGACTAGTCGAGTCCGACCTTACGAGCAGTACTTC. Its translation is CSVAGRGTSRVRPYEQYF.

The chain carries TRBV5-6 and TRBJ2-7; 9 nucleotides line up with TRBD1. Germline CDR1 reads SGHDT; CDR2 reads YYEEEE. The CDR3 totals 14 residues. J gave up 2 bases and V 2 bases, and 2 bases lay outside the gene matches. The CDR3 loop is CASSLQGATYEQYF. CDR3 DNA: TGTGCCAGCAGCTTACAGGGGGCCACCTACGAGCAGTACTTC.

This clone has a count of ten or more. The chain employs TRBV7-9 and TRBJ1-5, with 8 bases matching TRBD1. The V gene end was trimmed by 5 bases and the J gene end by 6 bases; junction bases not matched to a gene: 6. CDR3 length: 14 residues. CDR1 SEHNR and CDR2 FQNEAQ come from the germline V gene (reference sequence). The CDR3 sequence: CASSPGQGGQPQHF. DNA for the CDR3: TGTGCCAGCAGCCCTGGACAGGGCGGTCAGCCCCAGCATTTT. Combining the CDR3 with reference TRBV7-9 and TRBJ1-5 gives the whole variable domain DTGVSQNPRHKITKRGQNVTFRCDPISEHNRLYWYRQTLGQGPEFLTYFQNEAQLEKSRLLSDRFSAERPKGSFSTLEIQRTEQGDSAMYLCASSPGQGGQPQHFGDGTRLSIL.

The chain carries TRBV6-5 and TRBJ1-5, with no clear D. Germline loops: CDR1 MNHEY, CDR2 SVGAGI. The CDR3 covers 13 residues. Trimming cost V 8 bases and J 5 bases, with 13 bases left between them. The CDR3 here is CASQPHQYQPQHF. The CDR3 nucleotides read TGTGCCAGCCAACCGCACCAATATCAGCCCCAGCATTTT.

The chain is built from TRBV7-9 and TRBJ2-2; 7 bases are shared with TRBD2. This CDR3 has 14 amino acids. The germline CDR1 and CDR2 sequences are SEHNR and FQNEAQ (reference sequence). Unmatched junction bases numbered 4, after V lost 7 bases and J lost 2 bases. CDR3 sequence reads: CASMAGANTGELFF. The CDR3 bases are TGTGCCAGCATGGCGGGAGCAAACACCGGGGAGCTGTTTTTT. The whole variable domain, filled in from reference TRBV7-9 and TRBJ2-2, reads DTGVSQNPRHKITKRGQNVTFRCDPISEHNRLYWYRQTLGQGPEFLTYFQNEAQLEKSRLLSDRFSAERPKGSFSTLEIQRTEQGDSAMYLCASMAGANTGELFFGEGSRLTVL.

In this sample, this clone turned up a few times. Other DNA sequences of this sample code for an identical CDR3. This chain uses TRBV19 with TRBJ2-7; D is possibly TRBD2 (5 bases). Germline V gene sequence: CDR1 LNHDA, CDR2 SQIVND (reference sequence). CDR3 length: 13 residues. Trimming stripped 1 base from V and 1 base from J, with 5 bases between. The CDR3 bases are TGTGCCAGTAGTATAGGAGGGTCCTACGAGCAGTACTTC. Its translation: CASSIGGSYEQYF.

Many counts were recorded for this clone. V and J are TRBV15 and TRBJ1-3; D is undetermined. The germline V and J ends were trimmed by 1 base and 0 bases, with 7 bases remaining between them. The germline V gene has CDR1 LNHNV and CDR2 YYDKDF (reference sequence). The CDR3 extends over 15 amino acids. The CDR3 loop is CATSRVVVSGNTIYF. For the CDR3, the DNA is TGTGCCACCAGCAGAGTAGTGGTCTCTGGAAACACCATATATTTT.

This clone appeared a few times. The rearrangement uses TRBV7-9 and TRBJ2-7; no clear D gene. The CDR3 runs 16 residues. Germline values: CDR1 SEHNR, CDR2 FQNEAQ (reference sequence). V lost 1 base, J lost 2 bases, and 15 bases lay in between. The CDR3 sequence: CASSLVRGVGTYEQYF. The CDR3 nucleotides read TGTGCCAGCAGCTTAGTCCGAGGAGTGGGAACCTACGAGCAGTACTTC.

The chain links TRBV2 to TRBJ2-5; 7 bases align to TRBD2. V trimming: 3 bases; J trimming: 5 bases; junction bases outside the gene matches: 6. There are 14 residues in the CDR3. Germline CDR1 reads SNHLY; CDR2 reads FYNNEI. CDR3 region: CASSDWGGRETQYF. The CDR3 nucleotides are TGTGCCAGCAGTGATTGGGGGGGAAGGGAGACCCAGTACTTC.

This clone showed up just once. The J gene is TRBJ1-1, the V gene TRBV15, with TRBD1 identical over 8 bases. The V segment lost 1 base and the J segment 4 bases; nucleotides outside the gene matches: 5. The CDR3 is made up of 15 amino acids. Germline-derived CDR1 and CDR2 are LNHNV and YYDKDF (reference sequence). CDR3 sequence reads: CATSRADRDGTEAFF. The CDR3 DNA sequence: TGTGCCACCAGCAGAGCGGACAGGGACGGCACTGAAGCTTTCTTT. Supplemented by reference TRBV15 and TRBJ1-1, the full variable domain reads DAMVIQNPRYQVTQFGKPVTLSCSQTLNHNVMYWYQQKSSQAPKLLFHYYDKDFNNEADTPDNFQSRRPNTSFCFLDIRSPGLGDTAMYLCATSRADRDGTEAFFGQGTRLTVV.

This clone appeared a few times. The chain recombines TRBV11-2 with TRBJ2-2; D is unresolved. Trimming took 0 bases from V and 6 from J, leaving 5 bases between them. This CDR3 is built from 13 residues. Germline V CDR1 and CDR2: SGHAT, FQNNGV. Written as DNA, the CDR3 is TGTGCCAGCAGCTTAGAGTCCTCCGGGGAGCTGTTTTTT. Residues: CASSLESSGELFF.

Turning to this clone: This sample includes further DNA sequences coding for the same CDR3. Here the CDR3 reads CASSRENIQYF. CDR3 nucleotide sequence: TGTGCCAGCAGCAGGGAAAACATTCAGTACTTC. The chain links TRBV28 to TRBJ2-4, with D possibly matching TRBD1 (5 bases). CDR1 and CDR2 from the germline V gene are MDHEN and SYDVKM. V lost 6 bases and J 5 bases, leaving 5 bases between the germline ends. This CDR3 has 11 amino acids.

This clone has only a few counts. The chain has TRBV4-3 and TRBJ2-2, with a weak D call TRBD2 (6 bases). The CDR3 runs to 17 residues. The germline gives CDR1 LGHNA, CDR2 YSLEER. Trimming took 0 bases from V and 0 from J, leaving 11 bases between them. CDR3 nucleotide sequence: TGCGCCAGCAGCCAAGATCGGGGCGGGGCGAACACCGGGGAGCTGTTTTTT. Protein product: CASSQDRGGANTGELFF.

This clone was seen a few times. An end of the junction does not agree with germline; a read error may underlie this. The chain employs TRBV6-6 and TRBJ2-5; D might be TRBD1 (5 bases). This CDR3 has 13 amino acids. Looked up from germline, CDR1 is MNHNY and CDR2 is SVGAGI (reference sequence). The CDR3 DNA sequence: TGTGCCATCAGTGTGATGGGGCTGGAGACCCAGTACTTC. As protein: CAISVMGLETQYF.

This clone was detected a few times. The CDR3 coding sequence is TGTGCCAGCAGCTTAGGGAGACTAGCAACAGATACGCAGTATTTT. It encodes CASSLGRLATDTQYF. The chain has TRBV7-9 and TRBJ2-3, with 7 bases aligning to TRBD2. V lost 1 base to trimming and J lost 3 bases; unmatched junction nucleotides: 4. CDR3 length: 15 residues. Germline loops: CDR1 SEHNR, CDR2 FQNEAQ (reference sequence).

This clone was seen more than once but under ten times. The chain carries TRBV6-6 and TRBJ2-1; no clear D. The germline V gene has CDR1 MNHNY and CDR2 SVGAGI (reference sequence). V was cut by 0 bases and J by 6 bases, with 9 bases left in between. The CDR3 is 14 residues long. The CDR3 sequence is CASSYSNSLNEQFF. As DNA, the CDR3 is TGTGCCAGCAGTTACTCGAACAGTCTCAATGAGCAGTTCTTC.

The chain combines TRBV18 with TRBJ1-3, with D possibly being TRBD1 (6 bases). Per the germline V gene, CDR1 is KGHSH and CDR2 is LQKENI. The CDR3 has 16 amino acids. V lost 2 bases and J lost 0, with 11 bases in between. The CDR3 DNA sequence: TGTGCCAGCTCACCAAACAGGGTTGACTCTGGAAACACCATATATTTT. Encoded protein: CASSPNRVDSGNTIYF.

This clone has a count of ten or more. The V gene is TRBV7-9, the J gene TRBJ2-7; TRBD2 matches 8 bases. The V and J ends lost 5 bases and 2 bases, in that order; junction bases with no gene match: 5. Germline V gives CDR1 SEHNR, CDR2 FQNEAQ (reference sequence). This CDR3 comprises 14 residues. The CDR3 region is CASSTTSGTYEQYF. CDR3 nucleotide sequence: TGTGCCAGCAGCACAACTAGCGGAACCTACGAGCAGTACTTC.

The chain joins TRBV19 to TRBJ2-1, with TRBD2 matching over 10 bases. This CDR3 is 17 amino acids long. CDR1 is LNHDA, CDR2 SQIVND, per germline (reference sequence). Losses at the gene ends were 4 bases for V and 7 bases for J; bases not matched to a gene: 13. DNA for the CDR3: TGTGCCAGTAGTACTACTCCGAGCGGGAGGGCCAAGAATGAGCAGTTCTTC. As protein: CASSTTPSGRAKNEQFF.

Many counts were recorded for this clone. The CDR3 DNA reads TGCAGCGTGAGCCCACAGAATACGCAGTATTTT. Residues: CSVSPQNTQYF. The gene calls are TRBV29-1 and TRBJ2-3; D is ambiguous. In germline, CDR1 is SQVTM, CDR2 ANQGSEA. The CDR3 is 11 residues long. The ends were cut back, 6 bases at V and 7 bases at J, with 11 bases in the middle.

The chain recombines TRBV18 with TRBJ2-7; 10 bases line up with TRBD1. V was pared by 2 bases and J by 3 bases, with 1 base of the junction left unmatched. Germline CDR1 KGHSH, CDR2 LQKENI. The CDR3 loop spans 14 amino acids. DNA for the CDR3: TGTGCCAGCTCACCAGGACAGGGGGTCTACGAGCAGTACTTC. It is translated as CASSPGQGVYEQYF.

This clone was recorded a few times. The rearrangement links TRBV27 to TRBJ2-5; D gene unclear. Germline CDR1 MNHEY, CDR2 SMNVEV (reference sequence). The CDR3 extends over 10 amino acids. V was trimmed by 6 bases and J by 5 bases, leaving 4 bases between them. The CDR3 region is CASSLETQYF. The CDR3 bases are TGTGCCAGCAGCCTGGAGACCCAGTACTTC.